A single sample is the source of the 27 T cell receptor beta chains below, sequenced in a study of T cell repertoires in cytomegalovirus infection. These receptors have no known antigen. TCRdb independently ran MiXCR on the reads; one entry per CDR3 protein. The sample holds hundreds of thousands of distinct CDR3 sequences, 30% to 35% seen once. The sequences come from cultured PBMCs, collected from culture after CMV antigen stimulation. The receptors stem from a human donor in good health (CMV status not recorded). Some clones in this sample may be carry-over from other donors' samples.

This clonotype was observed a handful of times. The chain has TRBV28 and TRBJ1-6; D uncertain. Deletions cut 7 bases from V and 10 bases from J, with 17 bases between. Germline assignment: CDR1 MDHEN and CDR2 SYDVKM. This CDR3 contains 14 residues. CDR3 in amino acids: CASTPRRVESPLHF. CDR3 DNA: TGTGCCAGCACCCCTCGGAGGGTGGAGTCACCCCTCCACTTT.

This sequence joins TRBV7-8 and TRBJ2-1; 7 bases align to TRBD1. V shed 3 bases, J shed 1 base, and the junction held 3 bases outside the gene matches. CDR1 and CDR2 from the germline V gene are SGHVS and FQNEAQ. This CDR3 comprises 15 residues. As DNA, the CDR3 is TGTGCCAGCAGCTTCAGACAGGGATCCTACAATGAGCAGTTCTTC. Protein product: CASSFRQGSYNEQFF. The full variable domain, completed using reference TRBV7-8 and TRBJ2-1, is GAGVSQSPRYKVAKRGQDVALRCDPISGHVSLFWYQQALGQGPEFLTYFQNEAQLDKSGLPSDRFFAERPEGSVSTLKIQRTQQEDSAVYLCASSFRQGSYNEQFFGPGTRLTVL.

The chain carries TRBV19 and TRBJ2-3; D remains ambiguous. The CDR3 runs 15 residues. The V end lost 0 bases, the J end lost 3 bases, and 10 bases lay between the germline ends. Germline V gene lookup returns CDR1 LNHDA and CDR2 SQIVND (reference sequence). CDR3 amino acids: CASSIDHPVTDTQYF. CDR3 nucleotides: TGTGCCAGTAGTATAGATCACCCAGTGACAGATACGCAGTATTTT.

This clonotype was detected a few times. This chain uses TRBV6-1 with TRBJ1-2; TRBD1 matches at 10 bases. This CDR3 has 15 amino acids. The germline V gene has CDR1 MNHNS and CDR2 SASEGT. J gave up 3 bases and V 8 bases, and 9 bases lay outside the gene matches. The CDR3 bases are TGTGCCAGCCAGGGACAGGGGCGCGGGGACTATGGCTACACCTTC. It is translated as CASQGQGRGDYGYTF.

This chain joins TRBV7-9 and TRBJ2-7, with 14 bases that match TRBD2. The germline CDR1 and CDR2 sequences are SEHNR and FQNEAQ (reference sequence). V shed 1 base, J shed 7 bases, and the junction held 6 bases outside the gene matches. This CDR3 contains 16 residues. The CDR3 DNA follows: TGTGCCAGCAGCTTAGGGGGACTAGCGGGAGCCTTGGAGCAGTACGTC. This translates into CASSLGGLAGALEQYV.

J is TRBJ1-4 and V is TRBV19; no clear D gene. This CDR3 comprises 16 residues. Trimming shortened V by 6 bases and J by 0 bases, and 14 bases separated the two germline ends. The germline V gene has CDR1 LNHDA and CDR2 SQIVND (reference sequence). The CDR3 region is CASREHSPATNEKLFF. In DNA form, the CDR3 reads TGTGCCAGTAGGGAACACAGTCCCGCAACTAATGAAAAACTGTTTTTT.

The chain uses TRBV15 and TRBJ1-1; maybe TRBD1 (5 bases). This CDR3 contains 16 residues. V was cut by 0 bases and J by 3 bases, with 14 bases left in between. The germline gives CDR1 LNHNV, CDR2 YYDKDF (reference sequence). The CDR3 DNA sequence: TGTGCCACCAGCAGAGATCAACTCATGGGGGACACTGAAGCTTTCTTT. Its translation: CATSRDQLMGDTEAFF.

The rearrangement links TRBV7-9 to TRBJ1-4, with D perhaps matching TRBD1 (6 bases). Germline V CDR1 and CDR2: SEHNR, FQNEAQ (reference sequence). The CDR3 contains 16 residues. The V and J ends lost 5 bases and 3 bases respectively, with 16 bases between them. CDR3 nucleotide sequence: TGTGCCAGCAGCCCAAACAGGGTTCGGGCTAATGAAAAACTGTTTTTT. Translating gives CASSPNRVRANEKLFF.

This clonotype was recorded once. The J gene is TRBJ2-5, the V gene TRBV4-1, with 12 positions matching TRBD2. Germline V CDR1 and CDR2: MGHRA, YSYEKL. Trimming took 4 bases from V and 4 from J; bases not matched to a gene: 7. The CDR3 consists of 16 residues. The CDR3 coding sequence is TGCGCCAGCAGCCCTGGACTAGCGGGGCCCCTAGAGACCCAGTACTTC. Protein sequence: CASSPGLAGPLETQYF.

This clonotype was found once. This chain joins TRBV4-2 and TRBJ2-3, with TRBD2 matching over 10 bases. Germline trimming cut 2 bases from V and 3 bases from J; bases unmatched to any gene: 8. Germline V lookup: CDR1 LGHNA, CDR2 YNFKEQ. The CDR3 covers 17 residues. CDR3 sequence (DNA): TGTGCCAGCAGCCAACGCTCTAGCGGGAGTGTAACAGATACGCAGTATTTT. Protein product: CASSQRSSGSVTDTQYF.

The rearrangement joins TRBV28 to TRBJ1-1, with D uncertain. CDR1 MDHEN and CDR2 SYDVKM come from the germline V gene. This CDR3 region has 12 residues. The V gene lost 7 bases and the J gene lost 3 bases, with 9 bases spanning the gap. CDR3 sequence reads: CASIKWDTEAFF. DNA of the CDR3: TGTGCCAGCATTAAGTGGGACACTGAAGCTTTCTTT.

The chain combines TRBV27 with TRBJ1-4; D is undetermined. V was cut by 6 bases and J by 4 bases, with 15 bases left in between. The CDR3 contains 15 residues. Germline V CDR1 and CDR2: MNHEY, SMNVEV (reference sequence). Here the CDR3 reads CASSPPDGRNEKLFF. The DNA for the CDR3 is TGTGCCAGCAGCCCACCGGACGGCCGTAATGAAAAACTGTTTTTT.

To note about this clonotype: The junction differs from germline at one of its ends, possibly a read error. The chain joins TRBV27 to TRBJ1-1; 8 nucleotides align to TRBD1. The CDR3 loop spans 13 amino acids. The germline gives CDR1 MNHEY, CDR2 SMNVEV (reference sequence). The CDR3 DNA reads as TGTGCCAGCAGTTTTACAGGGGGAACTGATGCTTTCTTT. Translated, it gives CASSFTGGTDAFF.

The CDR3 DNA reads TGTGCCAGTGCCGGGACAGGCGCCTACGAGCAGTACTTC. As protein: CASAGTGAYEQYF. The chain uses TRBV19 and TRBJ2-7; 8 nucleotides line up with TRBD1. The V gene's germline CDR1 is LNHDA and CDR2 SQIVND (reference sequence). CDR3 length: 13 amino acids. Trimming at V came to 8 bases and at J to 2 bases, leaving 5 bases not matched to a gene. The whole variable domain, remainder taken from reference TRBV19 and TRBJ2-7, is DGGITQSPKYLFRKEGQNVTLSCEQNLNHDAMYWYRQDPGQGLRLIYYSQIVNDFQKGDIAEGYSVSREKKESFPLTVTSAQKNPTAFYLCASAGTGAYEQYFGPGTRLTVT.

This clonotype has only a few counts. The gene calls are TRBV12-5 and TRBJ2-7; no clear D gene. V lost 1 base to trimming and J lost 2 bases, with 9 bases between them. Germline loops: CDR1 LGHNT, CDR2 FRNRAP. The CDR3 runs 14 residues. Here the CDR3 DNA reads TGTGCTAGTGGTTTGGGACACCCACCCTACGAGCAGTACTTC. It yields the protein CASGLGHPPYEQYF.

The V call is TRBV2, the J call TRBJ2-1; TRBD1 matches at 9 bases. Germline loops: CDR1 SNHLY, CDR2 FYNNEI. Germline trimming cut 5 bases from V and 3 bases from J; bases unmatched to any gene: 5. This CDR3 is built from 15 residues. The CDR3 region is CASSYPTGGYNEQFF. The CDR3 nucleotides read TGTGCCAGCAGTTACCCGACAGGGGGCTACAATGAGCAGTTCTTC.

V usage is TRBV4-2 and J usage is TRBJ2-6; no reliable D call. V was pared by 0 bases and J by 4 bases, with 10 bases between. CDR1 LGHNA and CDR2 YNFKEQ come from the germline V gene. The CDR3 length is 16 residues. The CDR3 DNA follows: TGTGCCAGCAGCCAAGATCTAGGTGTCGGGGCCAACGTCCTGACTTTC. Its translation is CASSQDLGVGANVLTF.

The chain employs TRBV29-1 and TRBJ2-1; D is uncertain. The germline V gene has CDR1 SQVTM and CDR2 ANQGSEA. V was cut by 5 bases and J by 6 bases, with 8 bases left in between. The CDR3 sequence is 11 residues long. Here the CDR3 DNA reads TGCAGCGTTCCAACGGCCAATGAGCAGTTCTTC. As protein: CSVPTANEQFF.

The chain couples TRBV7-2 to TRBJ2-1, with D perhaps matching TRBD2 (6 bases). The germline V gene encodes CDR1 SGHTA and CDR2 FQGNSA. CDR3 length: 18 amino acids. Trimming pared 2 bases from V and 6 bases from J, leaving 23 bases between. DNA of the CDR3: TGTGCCAGCAGCTTAAGGGGTCAACTAGCTAGTAGAATCAATGAGCAGTTCTTC. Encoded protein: CASSLRGQLASRINEQFF.

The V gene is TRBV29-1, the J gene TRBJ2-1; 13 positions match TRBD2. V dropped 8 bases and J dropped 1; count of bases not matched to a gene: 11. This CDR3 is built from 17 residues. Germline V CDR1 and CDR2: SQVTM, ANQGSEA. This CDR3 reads CSSGGLAGESSYNEQFF. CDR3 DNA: TGCAGCTCCGGAGGACTAGCGGGAGAATCTTCCTACAATGAGCAGTTCTTC.

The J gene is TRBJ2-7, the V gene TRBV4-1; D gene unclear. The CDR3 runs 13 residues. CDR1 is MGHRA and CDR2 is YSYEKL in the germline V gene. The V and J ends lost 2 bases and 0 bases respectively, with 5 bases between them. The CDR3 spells CASSQTPSYEQYF. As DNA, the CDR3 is TGCGCCAGCAGCCAAACACCCTCCTACGAGCAGTACTTC.

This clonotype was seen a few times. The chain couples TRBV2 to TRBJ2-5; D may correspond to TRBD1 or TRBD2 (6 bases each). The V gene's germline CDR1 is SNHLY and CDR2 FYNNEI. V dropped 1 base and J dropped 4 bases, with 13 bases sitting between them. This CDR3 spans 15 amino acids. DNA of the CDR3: TGTGCCAGCAGTGAAGGGGGCAGGGGAGGAGAGACCCAGTACTTC. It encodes CASSEGGRGGETQYF.

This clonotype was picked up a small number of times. CDR3 coding DNA: TGTGCCAGCAGCTTAGAGCAGGGTTGGAGCAATCAGCCCCAGCATTTT. It encodes CASSLEQGWSNQPQHF. The V call is TRBV7-6, the J call TRBJ1-5; TRBD1 is a possible D gene (5 bases). The CDR3 has 16 residues. Trimming took 1 base from V and 1 from J, leaving 11 bases between them. Germline-derived CDR1 and CDR2 are SGHVS and FNYEAQ.

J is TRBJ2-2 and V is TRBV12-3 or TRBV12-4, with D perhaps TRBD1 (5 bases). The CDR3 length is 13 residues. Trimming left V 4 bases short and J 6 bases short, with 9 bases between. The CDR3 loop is CASSSRDAGELFF. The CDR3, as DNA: TGTGCCAGCAGTTCCAGGGATGCCGGGGAGCTGTTTTTT.

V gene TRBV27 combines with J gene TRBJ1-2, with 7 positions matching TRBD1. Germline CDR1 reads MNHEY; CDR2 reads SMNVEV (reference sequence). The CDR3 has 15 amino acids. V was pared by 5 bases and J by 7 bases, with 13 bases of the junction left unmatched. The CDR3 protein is CASSPRTGGRFGYTF. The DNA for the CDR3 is TGTGCCAGCAGTCCGCGGACAGGAGGAAGGTTTGGCTACACCTTC.

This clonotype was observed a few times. CDR3 nucleotides: TGTGCCAGCAGCTCCACCCGGCACCGACAGTATGGCTACACCTTC. It specifies CASSSTRHRQYGYTF. This chain connects TRBV7-9 to TRBJ1-2; a possible D gene is TRBD1 (5 bases). The CDR3 consists of 15 residues. Germline V gene sequence: CDR1 SEHNR, CDR2 FQNEAQ (reference sequence). The ends were cut back, 4 bases at V and 5 bases at J, with 17 bases in the middle.

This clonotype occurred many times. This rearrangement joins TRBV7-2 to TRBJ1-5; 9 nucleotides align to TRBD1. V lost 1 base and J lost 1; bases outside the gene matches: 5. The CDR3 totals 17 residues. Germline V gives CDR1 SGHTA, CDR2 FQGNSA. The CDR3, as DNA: TGTGCCAGCAGCTTAGTTAGGGGACAGGGAAGCAATCAGCCCCAGCATTTT. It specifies CASSLVRGQGSNQPQHF.